The clone carrying this T cell receptor (beta chain) appeared a single time. This record comes from a study of T cell changes during pregnancy in multiple sclerosis. Repertoires were generated with immunoSEQ multiplex PCR, while TCRdb's copy carries only in-frame clones and drops some. Of 60,000 to 75,000 clones listed, approximately 91% are singletons. V trimming: 1 base; J trimming: 5 bases; junction bases outside the gene matches: 9. Germline V gene lookup returns CDR1 SGDLS and CDR2 YYNGEE. The CDR3 sequence is 16 residues long. The J gene is TRBJ2-3, the V gene TRBV9; TRBD2 matches 8 bases. This TCR came from a female donor with multiple sclerosis, enrolled in a pregnancy study. The material was peripheral blood, obtained in the third trimester of pregnancy. This CDR3 is CASSVSRGGSQDTQYF. The CDR3 coding sequence is TGTGCCAGCAGCGTAAGCCGGGGGGGCAGTCAAGATACGCAGTATTTT.